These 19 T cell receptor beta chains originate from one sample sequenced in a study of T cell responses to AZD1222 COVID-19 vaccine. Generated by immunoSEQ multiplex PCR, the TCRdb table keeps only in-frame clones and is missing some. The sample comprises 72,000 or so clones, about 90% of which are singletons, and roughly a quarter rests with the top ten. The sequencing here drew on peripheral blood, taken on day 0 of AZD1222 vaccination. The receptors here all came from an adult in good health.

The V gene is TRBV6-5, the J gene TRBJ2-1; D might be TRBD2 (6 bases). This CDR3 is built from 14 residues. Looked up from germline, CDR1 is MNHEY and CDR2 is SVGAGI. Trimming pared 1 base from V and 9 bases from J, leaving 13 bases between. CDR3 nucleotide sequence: TGTGCCAGCAGTTACTGGAGGGGAGTGGGTGAGCAGTTCTTC. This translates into CASSYWRGVGEQFF.

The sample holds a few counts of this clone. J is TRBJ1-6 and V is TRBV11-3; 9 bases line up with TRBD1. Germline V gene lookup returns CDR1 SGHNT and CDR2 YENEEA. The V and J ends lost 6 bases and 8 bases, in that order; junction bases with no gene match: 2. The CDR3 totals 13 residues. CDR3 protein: CASSRQGDSPLHF. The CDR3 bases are TGTGCCAGCAGTAGACAGGGGGATTCACCCCTCCACTTT. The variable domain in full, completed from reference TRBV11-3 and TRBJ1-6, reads EAGVVQSPRYKIIEKKQPVAFWCNPISGHNTLYWYLQNLGQGPELLIRYENEEAVDDSQLPKDRFSAERLKGVDSTLKIQPAELGDSAVYLCASSRQGDSPLHFGNGTRLTVT.

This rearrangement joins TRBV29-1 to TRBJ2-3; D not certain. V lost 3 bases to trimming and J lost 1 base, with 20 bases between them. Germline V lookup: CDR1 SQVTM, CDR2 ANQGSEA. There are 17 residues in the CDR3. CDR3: CSVDPSLDRAGTDTQYF. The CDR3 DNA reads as TGCAGCGTTGACCCCTCTTTAGATCGGGCCGGCACAGATACGCAGTATTTT.

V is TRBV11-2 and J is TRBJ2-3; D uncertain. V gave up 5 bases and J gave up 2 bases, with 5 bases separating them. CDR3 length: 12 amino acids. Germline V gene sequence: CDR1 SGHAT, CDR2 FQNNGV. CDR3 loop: CASSPPTDTQYF. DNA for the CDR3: TGTGCCAGCAGCCCCCCCACAGATACGCAGTATTTT.

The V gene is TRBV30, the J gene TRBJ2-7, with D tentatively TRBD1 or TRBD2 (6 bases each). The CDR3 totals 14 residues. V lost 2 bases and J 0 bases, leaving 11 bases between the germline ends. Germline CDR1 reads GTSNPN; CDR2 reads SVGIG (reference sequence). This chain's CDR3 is CAWSPKGGSYEQYF. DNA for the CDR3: TGTGCCTGGAGTCCGAAGGGGGGCTCCTACGAGCAGTACTTC.

CDR3 nucleotides: TGTGCCAGCAGCGCAATCCCAACTAGCTTTACGCAGTATTTT. Amino acids: CASSAIPTSFTQYF. The chain has TRBV2 and TRBJ2-3; a weak D match, TRBD2 (6 bases). Trimming stripped 6 bases from V and 8 bases from J, with 18 bases between. The CDR3 has 14 amino acids. Germline CDR1 is SNHLY and CDR2 is FYNNEI.

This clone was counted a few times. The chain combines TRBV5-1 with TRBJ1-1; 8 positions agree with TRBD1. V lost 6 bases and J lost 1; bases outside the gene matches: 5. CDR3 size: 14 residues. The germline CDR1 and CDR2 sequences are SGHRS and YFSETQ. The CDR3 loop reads CASNPGQENTEAFF. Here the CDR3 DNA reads TGCGCCAGCAACCCGGGACAGGAGAACACTGAAGCTTTCTTT.

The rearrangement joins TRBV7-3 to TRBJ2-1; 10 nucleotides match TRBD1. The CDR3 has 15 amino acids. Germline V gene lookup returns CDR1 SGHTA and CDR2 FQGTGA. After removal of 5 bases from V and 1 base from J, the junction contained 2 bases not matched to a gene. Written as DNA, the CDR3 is TGTGCCAGCAGCAGACAGGGGGCTTCCTACAATGAGCAGTTCTTC. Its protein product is CASSRQGASYNEQFF.

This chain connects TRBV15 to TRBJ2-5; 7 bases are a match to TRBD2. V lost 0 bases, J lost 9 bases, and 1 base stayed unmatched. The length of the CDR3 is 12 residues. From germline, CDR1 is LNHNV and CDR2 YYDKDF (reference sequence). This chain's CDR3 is CATSRDRGAQYF. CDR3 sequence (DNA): TGTGCCACCAGCAGAGATCGGGGGGCCCAGTACTTC.

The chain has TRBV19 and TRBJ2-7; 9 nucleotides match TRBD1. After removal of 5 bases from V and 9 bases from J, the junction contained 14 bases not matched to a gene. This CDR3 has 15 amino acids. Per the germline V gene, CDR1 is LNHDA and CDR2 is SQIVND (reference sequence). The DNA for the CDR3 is TGTGCCAGTAGTGCCGTACAGGGGGCCCGGGAACGGCAGTACTTC. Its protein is CASSAVQGARERQYF.

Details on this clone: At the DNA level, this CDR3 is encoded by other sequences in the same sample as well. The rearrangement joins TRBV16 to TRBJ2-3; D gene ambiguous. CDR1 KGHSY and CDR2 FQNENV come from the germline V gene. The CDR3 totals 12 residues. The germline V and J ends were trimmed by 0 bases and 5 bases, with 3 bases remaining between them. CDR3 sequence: CASSQSIDTQYF. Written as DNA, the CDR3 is TGTGCCAGCAGCCAATCGATAGATACGCAGTATTTT.

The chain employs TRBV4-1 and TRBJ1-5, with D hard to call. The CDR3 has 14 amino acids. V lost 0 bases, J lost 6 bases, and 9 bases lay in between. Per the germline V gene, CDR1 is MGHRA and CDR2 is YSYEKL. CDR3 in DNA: TGCGCCAGCAGCCAAGAATGGATGGGTCAGCCCCAGCATTTT. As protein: CASSQEWMGQPQHF.

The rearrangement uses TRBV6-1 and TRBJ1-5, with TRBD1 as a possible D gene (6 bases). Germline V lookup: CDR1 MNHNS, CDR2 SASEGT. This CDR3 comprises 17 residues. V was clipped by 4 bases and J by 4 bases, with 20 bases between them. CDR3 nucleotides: TGTGCCAGCAGTGGCCGCCTTGGACAGAGGATTAATCAGCCCCAGCATTTT. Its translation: CASSGRLGQRINQPQHF.

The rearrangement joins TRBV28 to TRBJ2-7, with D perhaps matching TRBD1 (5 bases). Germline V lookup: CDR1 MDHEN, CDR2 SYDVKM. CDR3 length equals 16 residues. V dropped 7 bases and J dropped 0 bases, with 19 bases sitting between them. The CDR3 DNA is TGTGCCAGCATTGATATCGCAGGGAAAAGCTCCTACGAGCAGTACTTC. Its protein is CASIDIAGKSSYEQYF. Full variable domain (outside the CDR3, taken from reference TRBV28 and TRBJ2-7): DVKVTQSSRYLVKRTGEKVFLECVQDMDHENMFWYRQDPGLGLRLIYFSYDVKMKEKGDIPEGYSVSREKKERFSLILESASTNQTSMYLCASIDIAGKSSYEQYFGPGTRLTVT.

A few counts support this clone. In DNA, the CDR3 is TGTGCCAGCAGTTTATCCCCCACCGGGGAGCTGTTTTTT. This codes for CASSLSPTGELFF. The chain recombines TRBV28 with TRBJ2-2; no clear D gene. The length of the CDR3 is 13 residues. CDR1 MDHEN and CDR2 SYDVKM come from the germline V gene. V was clipped by 1 base and J by 4 bases, with 4 bases between them.

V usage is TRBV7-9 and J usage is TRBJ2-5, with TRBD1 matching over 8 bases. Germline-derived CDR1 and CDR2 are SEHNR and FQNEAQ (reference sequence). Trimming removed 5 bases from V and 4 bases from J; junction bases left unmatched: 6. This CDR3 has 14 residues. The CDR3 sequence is CASSETGGGETQYF. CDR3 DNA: TGTGCCAGCAGCGAAACAGGGGGTGGAGAGACCCAGTACTTC.

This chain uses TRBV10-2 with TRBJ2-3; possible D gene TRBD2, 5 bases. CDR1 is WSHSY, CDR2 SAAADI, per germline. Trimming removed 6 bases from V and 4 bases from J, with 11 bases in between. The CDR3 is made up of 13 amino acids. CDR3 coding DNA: TGCGCCAGCAGAGAACTAGTTTCAGATACGCAGTATTTT. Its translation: CASRELVSDTQYF.

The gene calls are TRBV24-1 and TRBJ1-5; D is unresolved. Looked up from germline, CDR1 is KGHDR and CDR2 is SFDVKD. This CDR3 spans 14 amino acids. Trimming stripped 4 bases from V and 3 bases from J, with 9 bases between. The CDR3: CATSDSGYNQPQHF. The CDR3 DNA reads TGTGCCACCAGTGACTCGGGTTACAATCAGCCCCAGCATTTT.

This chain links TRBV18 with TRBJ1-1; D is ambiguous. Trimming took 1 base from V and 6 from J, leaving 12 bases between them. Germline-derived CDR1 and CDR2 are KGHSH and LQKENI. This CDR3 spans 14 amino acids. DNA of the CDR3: TGTGCCAGCTCACCACAGGGTGGAGGTTCTGAAGCTTTCTTT. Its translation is CASSPQGGGSEAFF.